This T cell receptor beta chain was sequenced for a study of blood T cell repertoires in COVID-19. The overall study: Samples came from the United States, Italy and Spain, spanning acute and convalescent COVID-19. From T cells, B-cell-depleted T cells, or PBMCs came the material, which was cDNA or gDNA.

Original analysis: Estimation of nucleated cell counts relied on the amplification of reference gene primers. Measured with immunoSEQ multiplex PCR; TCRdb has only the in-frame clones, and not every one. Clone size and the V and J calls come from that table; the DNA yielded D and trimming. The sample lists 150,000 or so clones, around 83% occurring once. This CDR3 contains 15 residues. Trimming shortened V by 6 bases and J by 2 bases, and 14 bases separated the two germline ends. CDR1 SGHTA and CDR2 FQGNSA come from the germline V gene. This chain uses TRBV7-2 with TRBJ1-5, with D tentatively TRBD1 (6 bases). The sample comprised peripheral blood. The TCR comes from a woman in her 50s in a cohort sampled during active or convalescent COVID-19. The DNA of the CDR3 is TGTGCCAGCAGTTTGAGTAACAGGGGCAATCAGCCCCAGCATTTT. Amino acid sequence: CASSLSNRGNQPQHF. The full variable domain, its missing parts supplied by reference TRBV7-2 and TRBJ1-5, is GAGVSQSPSNKVTEKGKDVELRCDPISGHTALYWYRQSLGQGLEFLIYFQGNSAPDKSGLPSDRFSAERTGGSVSTLTIQRTQQEDSAVYLCASSLSNRGNQPQHFGDGTRLSIL.